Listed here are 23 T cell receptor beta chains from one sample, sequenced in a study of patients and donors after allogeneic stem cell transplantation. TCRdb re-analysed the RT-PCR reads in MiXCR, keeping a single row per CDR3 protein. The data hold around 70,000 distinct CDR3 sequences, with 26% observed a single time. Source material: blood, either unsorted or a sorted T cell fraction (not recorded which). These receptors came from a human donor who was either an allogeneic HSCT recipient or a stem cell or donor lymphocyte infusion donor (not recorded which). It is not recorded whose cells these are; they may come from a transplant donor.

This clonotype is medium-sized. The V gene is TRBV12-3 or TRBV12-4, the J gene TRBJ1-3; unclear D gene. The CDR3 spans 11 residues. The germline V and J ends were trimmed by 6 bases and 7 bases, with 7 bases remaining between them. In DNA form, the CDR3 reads TGTGCCAGCAGCCGAACGAACACCATATATTTT. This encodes CASSRTNTIYF.

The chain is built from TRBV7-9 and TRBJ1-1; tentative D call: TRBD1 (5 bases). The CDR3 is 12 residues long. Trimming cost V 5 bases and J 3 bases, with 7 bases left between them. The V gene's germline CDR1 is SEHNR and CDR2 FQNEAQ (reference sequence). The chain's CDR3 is CASSKQDTEAFF. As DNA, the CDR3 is TGTGCCAGCAGCAAACAGGACACTGAAGCTTTCTTT.

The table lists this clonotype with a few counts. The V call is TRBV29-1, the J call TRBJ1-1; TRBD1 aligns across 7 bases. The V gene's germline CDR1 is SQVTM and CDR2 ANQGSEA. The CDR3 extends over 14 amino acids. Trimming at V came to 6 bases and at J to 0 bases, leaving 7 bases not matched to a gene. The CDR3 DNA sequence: TGCAGCGTGCGAACGGACAGGTTGAACACTGAAGCTTTCTTT. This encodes CSVRTDRLNTEAFF.

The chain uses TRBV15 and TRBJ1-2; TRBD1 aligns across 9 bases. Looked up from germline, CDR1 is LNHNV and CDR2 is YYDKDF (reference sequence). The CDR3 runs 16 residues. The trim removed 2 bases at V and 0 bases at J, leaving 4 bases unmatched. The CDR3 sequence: CATSRNRGLSNYGYTF. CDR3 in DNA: TGTGCCACCAGCAGAAACAGGGGGCTCTCTAACTATGGCTACACCTTC.

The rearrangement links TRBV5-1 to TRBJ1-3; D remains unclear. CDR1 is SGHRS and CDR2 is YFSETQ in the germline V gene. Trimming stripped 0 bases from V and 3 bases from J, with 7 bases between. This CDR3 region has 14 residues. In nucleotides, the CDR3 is TGCGCCAGCAGCTTGGCGACGGGTGGAAACACCATATATTTT. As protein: CASSLATGGNTIYF.

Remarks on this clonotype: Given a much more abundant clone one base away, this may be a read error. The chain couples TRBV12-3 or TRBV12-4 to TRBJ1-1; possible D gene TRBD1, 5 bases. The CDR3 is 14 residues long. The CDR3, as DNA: TGTGCCAGCAGTTTCTACAGTGTAGGGACTGAAGTTTTCTTT. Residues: CASSFYSVGTEVFF.

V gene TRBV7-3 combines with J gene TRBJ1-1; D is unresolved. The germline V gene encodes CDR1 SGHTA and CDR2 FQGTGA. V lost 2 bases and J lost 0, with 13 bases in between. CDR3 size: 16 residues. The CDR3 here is CASSLSGPKLNTEAFF. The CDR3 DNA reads TGTGCCAGCAGCTTATCCGGACCGAAACTGAACACTGAAGCTTTCTTT.

Here the CDR3 reads CASSLRQAKQFF. The CDR3, as DNA: TGTGCCAGCAGCTTACGACAGGCCAAGCAGTTCTTC. The rearrangement joins TRBV12-3 or TRBV12-4 to TRBJ2-1; TRBD1 is a possible D gene (6 bases). CDR3 length: 12 amino acids. The V end lost 6 bases, the J end lost 11 bases, and 14 bases lay between the germline ends.

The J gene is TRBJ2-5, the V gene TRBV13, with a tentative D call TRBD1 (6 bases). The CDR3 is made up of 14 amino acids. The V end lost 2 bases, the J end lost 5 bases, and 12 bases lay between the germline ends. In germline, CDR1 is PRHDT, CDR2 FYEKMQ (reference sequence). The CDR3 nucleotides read TGTGCCAGCAGCTTAACAGGGTGGTCGGAGACCCAGTACTTC. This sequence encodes CASSLTGWSETQYF.

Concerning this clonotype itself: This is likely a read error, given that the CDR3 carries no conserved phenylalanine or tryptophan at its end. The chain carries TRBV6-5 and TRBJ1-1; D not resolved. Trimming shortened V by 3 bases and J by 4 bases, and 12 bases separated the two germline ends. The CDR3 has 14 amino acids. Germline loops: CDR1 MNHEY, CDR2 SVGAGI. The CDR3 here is CASSYNIWGTEAFL. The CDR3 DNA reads TGTGCCAGCAGTTATAATATTTGGGGCACTGAAGCTTTCTTG.

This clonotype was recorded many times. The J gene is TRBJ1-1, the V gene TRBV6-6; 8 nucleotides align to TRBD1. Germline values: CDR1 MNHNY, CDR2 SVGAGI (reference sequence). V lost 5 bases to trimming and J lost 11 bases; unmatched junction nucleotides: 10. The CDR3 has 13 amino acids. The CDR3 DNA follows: TGTGCCAGCAGTCCGGACAGGGCTGCAGGGGCTTTCTTT. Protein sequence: CASSPDRAAGAFF.

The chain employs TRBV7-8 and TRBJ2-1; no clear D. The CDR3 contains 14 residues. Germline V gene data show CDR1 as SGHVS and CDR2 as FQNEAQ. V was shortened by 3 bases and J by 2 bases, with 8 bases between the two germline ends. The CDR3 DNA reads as TGTGCCAGCAGCTTCCTGGGTCCCTACAATGAGCAGTTCTTC. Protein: CASSFLGPYNEQFF.

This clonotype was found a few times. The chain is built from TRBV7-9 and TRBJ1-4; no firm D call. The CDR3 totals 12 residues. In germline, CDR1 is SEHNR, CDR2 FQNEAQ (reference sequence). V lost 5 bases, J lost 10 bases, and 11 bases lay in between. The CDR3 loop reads CASSPDLGKLFF. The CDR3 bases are TGTGCCAGCAGCCCCGACCTGGGAAAACTGTTTTTT.

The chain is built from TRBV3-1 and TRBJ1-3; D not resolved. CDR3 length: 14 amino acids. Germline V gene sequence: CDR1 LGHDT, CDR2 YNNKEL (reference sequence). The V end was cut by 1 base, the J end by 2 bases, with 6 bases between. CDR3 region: CASSQGSTGNTIYF. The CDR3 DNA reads TGTGCCAGCAGCCAAGGGTCCACTGGAAACACCATATATTTT.

DNA of the CDR3: TGTGCCAGCAGTTTAGCAGGGAGCAATTCACCCCTCCACTTT. It is translated as CASSLAGSNSPLHF. This chain links TRBV27 with TRBJ1-6; D is perhaps TRBD1 (5 bases). This CDR3 contains 14 residues. Trimming removed 2 bases at V and 7 bases at J, with 9 bases between. Germline V gene data show CDR1 as MNHEY and CDR2 as SMNVEV (reference sequence).

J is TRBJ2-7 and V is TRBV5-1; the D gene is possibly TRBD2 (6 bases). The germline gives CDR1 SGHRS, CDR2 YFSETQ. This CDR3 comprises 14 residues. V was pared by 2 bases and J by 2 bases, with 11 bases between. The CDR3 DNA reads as TGCGCCAGCAGCTTCGGCAGGACTACCTACGAGCAGTACTTC. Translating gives CASSFGRTTYEQYF.

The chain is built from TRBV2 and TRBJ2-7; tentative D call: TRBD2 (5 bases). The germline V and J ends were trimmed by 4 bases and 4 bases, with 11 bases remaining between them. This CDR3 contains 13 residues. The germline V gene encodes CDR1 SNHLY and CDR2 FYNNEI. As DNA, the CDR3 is TGTGCCAGCAGTGGGAGGATCTTATACGAGCAGTACTTC. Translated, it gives CASSGRILYEQYF.

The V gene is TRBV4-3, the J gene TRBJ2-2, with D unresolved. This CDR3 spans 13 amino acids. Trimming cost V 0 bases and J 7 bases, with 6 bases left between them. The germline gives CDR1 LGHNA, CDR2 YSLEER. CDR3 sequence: CASSQDLSGELFF. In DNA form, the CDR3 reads TGCGCCAGCAGCCAAGATCTGAGCGGGGAGCTGTTTTTT.

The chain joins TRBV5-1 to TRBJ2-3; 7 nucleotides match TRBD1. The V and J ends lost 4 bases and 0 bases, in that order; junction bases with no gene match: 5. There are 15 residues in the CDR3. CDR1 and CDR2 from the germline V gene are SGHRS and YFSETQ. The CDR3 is CASSNRGLSTDTQYF. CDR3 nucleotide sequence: TGCGCCAGCAGCAACAGGGGCCTTAGCACAGATACGCAGTATTTT.

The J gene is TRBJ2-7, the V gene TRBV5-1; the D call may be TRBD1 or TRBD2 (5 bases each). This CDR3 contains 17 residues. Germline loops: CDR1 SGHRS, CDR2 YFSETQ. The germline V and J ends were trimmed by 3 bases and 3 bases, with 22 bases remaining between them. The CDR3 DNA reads TGCGCCAGCAGCTCTCGGCCGCCTGGGGGAGAGTACTACGAGCAGTACTTC. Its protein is CASSSRPPGGEYYEQYF.

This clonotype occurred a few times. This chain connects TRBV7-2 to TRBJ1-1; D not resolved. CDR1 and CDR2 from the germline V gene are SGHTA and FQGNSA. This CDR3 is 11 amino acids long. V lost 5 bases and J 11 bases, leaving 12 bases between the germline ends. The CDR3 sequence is CASSRTSAAFF. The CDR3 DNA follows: TGTGCCAGCAGCCGAACCAGCGCCGCTTTCTTT.

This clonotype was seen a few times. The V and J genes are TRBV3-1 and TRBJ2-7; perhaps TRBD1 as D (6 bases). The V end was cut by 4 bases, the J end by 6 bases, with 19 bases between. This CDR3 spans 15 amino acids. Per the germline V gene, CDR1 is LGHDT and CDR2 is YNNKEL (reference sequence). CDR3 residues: CASSPYGAGAGEQYF. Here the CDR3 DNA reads TGTGCCAGCAGCCCATACGGGGCAGGGGCGGGCGAGCAGTACTTC.

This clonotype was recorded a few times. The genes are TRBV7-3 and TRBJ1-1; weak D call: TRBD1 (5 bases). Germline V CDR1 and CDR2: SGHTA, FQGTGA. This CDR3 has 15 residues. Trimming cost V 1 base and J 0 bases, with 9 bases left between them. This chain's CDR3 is CASSLRGRLNTEAFF. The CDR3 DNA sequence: TGTGCCAGCAGCTTAAGGGGCAGGCTGAACACTGAAGCTTTCTTT.